This is a list of T cell receptor beta chains from one sample in a study of CD8+ T cells in alopecia areata. The method was immunoSEQ multiplex PCR; TCRdb's version includes in-frame clones alone and lacks a portion of them. The table has 200,000 to 250,000 clones, approximately 60% seen once. Sequencing input: CD8+ T cells sorted from blood. The receptors originated from a human donor in good health. The CDR3 runs from the conserved cysteine through the conserved F or W. The D gene is left open where the match is weak. Clone size is not always given. Where it is, it says once, few, many or a class for expanded clones.

clone size: few
V gene: TRBV6-1
D gene: .
J gene: TRBJ1-1
CDR3 DNA: TGTGCCAGCAGTGACGGGGACACTTTGAACACTGAAGCTTTCTTT
CDR3 protein: CASSDGDTLNTEAFF

clone size: .
V gene: TRBV6-5
D gene: TRBD1
J gene: TRBJ2-5
CDR3 DNA: TGTGCCAGCAGTTACGGACAGGGCGTAAGGGAGACCCAGTACTTC
CDR3 protein: CASSYGQGVRETQYF

clone size: few
V gene: TRBV10-2
D gene: TRBD1
J gene: TRBJ2-7
CDR3 DNA: TGCGCCAGCAGCGAGACAGGGAGATACGAGCAGTACTTC
CDR3 protein: CASSETGRYEQYF

clone size: few
V gene: TRBV7-2
D gene: .
J gene: TRBJ1-2
CDR3 DNA: TGTGCCAGCAGCTTTATCGGGGGCCATGGCTACACCTTC
CDR3 protein: CASSFIGGHGYTF

clone size: .
V gene: TRBV9
D gene: .
J gene: TRBJ2-2
CDR3 DNA: TGTGCCAGCAGCGTTTGGAAAACGAACACCGGGGAGCTGTTTTTT
CDR3 protein: CASSVWKTNTGELFF

clone size: .
V gene: TRBV7-9
D gene: .
J gene: TRBJ1-1
CDR3 DNA: TGTGCCAGCAGCCAAGGGGACGGGAACACTGAAGCTTTCTTT
CDR3 protein: CASSQGDGNTEAFF

clone size: .
V gene: TRBV20-1
D gene: .
J gene: TRBJ2-3
CDR3 DNA: TGCAGTGCTAGAGATGGGGTTACGCAGTATTTT
CDR3 protein: CSARDGVTQYF

clone size: .
V gene: TRBV18
D gene: .
J gene: TRBJ2-3
CDR3 DNA: TGTGCCAGCTCACCAGGCAGCTCGCCAGATACGCAGTATTTT
CDR3 protein: CASSPGSSPDTQYF

clone size: .
V gene: TRBV11-2
D gene: .
J gene: TRBJ2-5
CDR3 DNA: TGTGCCAGCAGTTATAGGGTGGGGGAAGAGACCCAGTACTTC
CDR3 protein: CASSYRVGEETQYF

clone size: .
V gene: TRBV5-1
D gene: TRBD1
J gene: TRBJ1-1
CDR3 DNA: TGCGCCAGCAGCTTGCGTCAGGGGGTGAACACTGAAGCTTTCTTT
CDR3 protein: CASSLRQGVNTEAFF

clone size: .
V gene: TRBV18
D gene: .
J gene: TRBJ1-1
CDR3 DNA: TGTGCCAGCTCACCTGAGGCTGGCGCCTTATTTGGAGCTTTCTTT
CDR3 protein: CASSPEAGALFGAFF

clone size: once
V gene: TRBV29-1
D gene: .
J gene: TRBJ1-2
CDR3 DNA: TGCAGCGTTGTTACTAACTATGGCTACACCTTC
CDR3 protein: CSVVTNYGYTF

clone size: .
V gene: TRBV13
D gene: .
J gene: TRBJ2-6
CDR3 DNA: TGTGCCAGCACCCAGGGCTCTGGGGCCAACGTCCTGACTTTC
CDR3 protein: CASTQGSGANVLTF

clone size: .
V gene: TRBV10-2
D gene: .
J gene: TRBJ2-7
CDR3 DNA: TGCGCCAGCAGTGAGTCCGGGGGGCTGGGGGAGCAGTACTTC
CDR3 protein: CASSESGGLGEQYF

clone size: few
V gene: TRBV5-1
D gene: .
J gene: TRBJ2-7
CDR3 DNA: TGCGCCAGCAACACTCAAGGGGGCTACGAGCAGTACTTC
CDR3 protein: CASNTQGGYEQYF

clone size: .
V gene: TRBV29-1
D gene: .
J gene: TRBJ2-2
CDR3 DNA: TGCAGCGCCCTCTCAAACACCGGGGAGCTGTTTTTT
CDR3 protein: CSALSNTGELFF

clone size: .
V gene: TRBV29-1
D gene: .
J gene: TRBJ2-1
CDR3 DNA: TGCAGCGTTGACGAGTCCAGCTCCTACAATGAGCAGTTCTTC
CDR3 protein: CSVDESSSYNEQFF

clone size: .
V gene: TRBV29-1
D gene: TRBD1
J gene: TRBJ1-1
CDR3 DNA: TGCAGCGTTGATCGTTTCCCGGGACAGGGGTACACTGAAGCTTTCTTT
CDR3 protein: CSVDRFPGQGYTEAFF